Following are 28 T cell receptor beta chains from one sample sequenced in a study of shared T cell receptors in the human thymus. The data were produced by immunoSEQ multiplex PCR, yet TCRdb's version contains in-frame clones alone and is incomplete. The table shows approximately 660,000 clones, with 88% occurring only once. Another study also made use of these data, one on human thymus T cells.

The sample was thymocytes. All receptors derive from a boy younger than two with a congenital heart defect.

The genes are TRBV11-2 and TRBJ2-2, with 9 bases lining up with TRBD1. The V and J ends lost 4 bases and 7 bases, in that order; junction bases with no gene match: 13. The CDR3 contains 17 residues. The germline V gene encodes CDR1 SGHAT and CDR2 FQNNGV. CDR3 DNA: TGTGCCAGCAGCTCCTGGCAGTGGACAGGGGAGGTCGGGGAGCTGTTTTTT. Encoded protein: CASSSWQWTGEVGELFF.

The chain links TRBV19 to TRBJ2-4; 7 nucleotides line up with TRBD2. CDR1 LNHDA and CDR2 SQIVND come from the germline V gene (reference sequence). The V and J ends lost 0 bases and 0 bases, in that order; junction bases with no gene match: 5. The CDR3 runs 17 residues. Here the CDR3 DNA reads TGTGCCAGTAGTATAGAGGGAGGGGCCCTAGCCAAAAACATTCAGTACTTC. It yields the protein CASSIEGGALAKNIQYF.

The chain links TRBV4-3 to TRBJ2-1, with 8 bases that match TRBD2. CDR3 length: 18 amino acids. Per germline, CDR1 LGHNA and CDR2 YSLEER. V lost 3 bases, J lost 5 bases, and 15 bases stayed unmatched. Here the CDR3 DNA reads TGCGCCAGCAGCCAGGGAACTTTTGGGACTAGGGGAAACAATGAGCAGTTCTTC. Protein sequence: CASSQGTFGTRGNNEQFF.

The chain carries TRBV27 and TRBJ2-3; 10 nucleotides match TRBD1. V shed 8 bases, J shed 3 bases, and the junction held 2 bases outside the gene matches. Germline V gene data show CDR1 as MNHEY and CDR2 as SMNVEV (reference sequence). The CDR3 has 13 residues. The DNA of the CDR3 is TGTGCCAGCGCGGGACAGGGGACAGATACGCAGTATTTT. Translation: CASAGQGTDTQYF.

Only a few counts were recorded for this clone. The chain couples TRBV5-6 to TRBJ2-7; 8 nucleotides line up with TRBD2. V was clipped by 0 bases and J by 2 bases; unmatched bases: 13. CDR3 size: 18 residues. Germline CDR1 reads SGHDT; CDR2 reads YYEEEE. The CDR3 DNA reads as TGTGCCAGCAGCTTGGAGGATCCCATAGCGGGAATCACCTACGAGCAGTACTTC. Translated: CASSLEDPIAGITYEQYF.

The chain has TRBV18 and TRBJ2-6; D remains unclear. Trimming stripped 8 bases from V and 0 bases from J, with 8 bases between. The CDR3 extends over 14 amino acids. The germline CDR1 and CDR2 sequences are KGHSH and LQKENI. The CDR3 region has the DNA TGTGCCAGCCGAGACTTCTCTGGGGCCAACGTCCTGACTTTC. This translates into CASRDFSGANVLTF.

Turning to this clone: Other DNA sequences from this sample encode an identical CDR3 as well. The chain links TRBV27 to TRBJ2-2; 8 nucleotides agree with TRBD2. The germline V gene has CDR1 MNHEY and CDR2 SMNVEV (reference sequence). The CDR3 covers 15 residues. Trimming removed 3 bases from V and 5 bases from J; junction bases left unmatched: 5. CDR3 DNA sequence: TGTGCCAGCAGTTTCGGAGCGGGAGATACCGGGGAGCTGTTTTTT. It specifies CASSFGAGDTGELFF.

V usage is TRBV28 and J usage is TRBJ1-2, with a weak D call TRBD1 (6 bases). Per the germline V gene, CDR1 is MDHEN and CDR2 is SYDVKM. V was pared by 3 bases and J by 8 bases, with 16 bases between. CDR3 length: 14 residues. The CDR3 coding sequence is TGTGCCAGCAGTTTCCCGCAGGGGTCTAGGGGCTACACCTTC. This codes for CASSFPQGSRGYTF.

The rearrangement joins TRBV18 to TRBJ1-2; a possible D gene is TRBD1 (6 bases). Germline lookup yields CDR1 KGHSH and CDR2 LQKENI. This CDR3 contains 14 residues. The V and J ends lost 0 bases and 3 bases respectively, with 8 bases between them. CDR3 sequence reads: CASSPPNRDYGYTF. DNA of the CDR3: TGTGCCAGCTCACCACCAAACAGGGACTATGGCTACACCTTC.

The chain joins TRBV9 to TRBJ2-7; maybe TRBD2 (5 bases). The CDR3 has 14 residues. Germline CDR1 SGDLS, CDR2 YYNGEE. V lost 4 bases, J lost 5 bases, and 16 bases lay in between. The CDR3 nucleotides read TGTGCCAGCAGCCCCCAAGGGAGCCGGGACGAGCAGTACTTC. Its translation: CASSPQGSRDEQYF.

The chain joins TRBV12-5 to TRBJ2-7; tentative D call: TRBD1 (5 bases). CDR3 length equals 14 residues. Germline CDR1 is LGHNT and CDR2 is FRNRAP. The ends were cut back, 6 bases at V and 0 bases at J, with 12 bases in the middle. CDR3 DNA: TGTGCTAGTGGCCTTACCGACAGCTCCTACGAGCAGTACTTC. It yields the protein CASGLTDSSYEQYF. The whole variable domain, filled in from reference TRBV12-5 and TRBJ2-7, reads DARVTQTPRHKVTEMGQEVTMRCQPILGHNTVFWYRQTMMQGLELLAYFRNRAPLDDSGMPKDRFSAEMPDATLATLKIQPSEPRDSAVYFCASGLTDSSYEQYFGPGTRLTVT.

The CDR3 is CASSLGPGQGVTEAFF. Written as DNA, the CDR3 is TGTGCCAGCAGCTTGGGCCCGGGACAGGGGGTTACTGAAGCTTTCTTT. The chain carries TRBV11-2 and TRBJ1-1, with 11 bases fitting TRBD1. Germline CDR1 and CDR2: SGHAT and FQNNGV. This CDR3 is 16 amino acids long. V dropped 3 bases and J dropped 5; count of bases not matched to a gene: 8.

This chain connects TRBV29-1 to TRBJ2-7; D perhaps matches TRBD1 (6 bases). The CDR3 has 15 amino acids. Trimming pared 4 bases from V and 5 bases from J, leaving 21 bases between. Germline V CDR1 and CDR2: SQVTM, ANQGSEA. CDR3 residues: CSVGRGWGAVHEQYF. The CDR3 nucleotides read TGCAGCGTTGGAAGGGGGTGGGGAGCCGTCCACGAGCAGTACTTC.

The chain combines TRBV7-2 with TRBJ1-3; 8 bases map to TRBD1. There are 17 residues in the CDR3. Trimming at V came to 5 bases and at J to 0 bases, leaving 9 bases not matched to a gene. CDR1 and CDR2 from the germline V gene are SGHTA and FQGNSA. This chain's CDR3 is CASSEGQGPFSGNTIYF. In DNA, the CDR3 is TGTGCCAGCAGCGAAGGACAGGGACCCTTCTCTGGAAACACCATATATTTT.

This chain joins TRBV29-1 and TRBJ2-7; D might be TRBD1 (5 bases). This CDR3 comprises 14 residues. The V gene lost 0 bases and the J gene lost 2 bases, with 11 bases spanning the gap. Germline values: CDR1 SQVTM, CDR2 ANQGSEA. Here the CDR3 DNA reads TGCAGCGTTGAAGATTCGACAGTTACCTACGAGCAGTACTTC. It is translated as CSVEDSTVTYEQYF.

In its sample, this clone was seen a few times. The chain employs TRBV9 and TRBJ2-6, with D hard to call. Germline V lookup: CDR1 SGDLS, CDR2 YYNGEE. V was trimmed by 4 bases and J by 4 bases, leaving 18 bases between them. CDR3 length: 17 residues. The CDR3 reads CASSHTPSAAGANVLTF. In DNA form, the CDR3 reads TGTGCCAGCAGCCACACCCCCTCGGCGGCCGGGGCCAACGTCCTGACTTTC.

The chain has TRBV12-2 and TRBJ2-5; the table's D call TRBD2 went unverified against the DNA. TRBV12-2 is tagged as a pseudogene. The CDR3 sequence is 19 residues long. The CDR3 region is CASRFDLGAREMWQETQYF. CDR3 in DNA: TGTGCAAGTCGCTTCGACCTGGGGGCGCGGGAGATGTGGCAGGAGACCCAGTACTTC.

This clone was seen only a few times. The chain recombines TRBV28 with TRBJ2-7, with 8 bases aligning to TRBD2. This CDR3 is 16 amino acids long. Per the germline V gene, CDR1 is MDHEN and CDR2 is SYDVKM. J was trimmed by 5 bases and V by 3 bases; bases with no gene match: 12. The DNA for the CDR3 is TGTGCCAGCAGTTTGGGGTCGGCGGGAGGTCCCAACGAGCAGTACTTC. Protein: CASSLGSAGGPNEQYF.

The chain links TRBV7-2 to TRBJ2-3, with 12 bases lining up with TRBD2. This CDR3 comprises 17 residues. Germline V gene lookup returns CDR1 SGHTA and CDR2 FQGNSA. Unmatched junction bases numbered 7, after V lost 2 bases and J lost 4 bases. The CDR3 region is CASSLRPSGRVADTQYF. In nucleotides, the CDR3 is TGTGCCAGCAGCTTACGTCCTAGCGGGAGGGTCGCAGATACGCAGTATTTT.

V gene TRBV11-2 combines with J gene TRBJ2-7; 9 bases align to TRBD2. J was trimmed by 2 bases and V by 5 bases; bases with no gene match: 10. In germline, CDR1 is SGHAT, CDR2 FQNNGV. The CDR3 spans 16 residues. The CDR3: CASSRAGTSSPYEQYF. CDR3 sequence (DNA): TGTGCCAGCAGCCGGGCCGGGACTAGCAGCCCCTACGAGCAGTACTTC.

V usage is TRBV11-3 and J usage is TRBJ2-7; TRBD2 matches 10 bases. This CDR3 has 18 residues. V shed 3 bases and J 5 bases; nucleotides not matched to a gene: 16. Germline CDR1 reads SGHNT; CDR2 reads YENEEA. The CDR3 protein is CASSFYGVVAGGWDEQYF. The DNA for the CDR3 is TGTGCCAGCAGCTTTTATGGTGTGGTAGCGGGGGGTTGGGACGAGCAGTACTTC.

CDR3 region: CASSCTDRENTGELFF. CDR3 DNA sequence: TGCGCCAGCAGCTGTACCGACAGGGAAAACACCGGGGAGCTGTTTTTT. The chain combines TRBV4-3 with TRBJ2-2, with 7 bases aligning to TRBD1. Losses at the gene ends were 5 bases for V and 2 bases for J; bases not matched to a gene: 8. The CDR3 covers 16 residues. The germline V gene has CDR1 LGHNA and CDR2 YSLEER.

This sequence joins TRBV7-9 and TRBJ2-1; D gene uncertain. CDR1 is SEHNR, CDR2 FQNEAQ, per germline (reference sequence). CDR3 length equals 16 residues. The germline V and J ends were trimmed by 5 bases and 0 bases, with 14 bases remaining between them. CDR3: CASSPLQQYSYNEQFF. CDR3 nucleotides: TGTGCCAGCAGCCCCTTACAGCAGTACTCCTACAATGAGCAGTTCTTC.

The chain has TRBV2 and TRBJ2-3; TRBD2 might be the D (6 bases). Deletions cut 4 bases from V and 2 bases from J, with 19 bases between. Germline CDR1 SNHLY, CDR2 FYNNEI. The CDR3 extends over 17 amino acids. CDR3 sequence reads: CASSVRIGSINTDTQYF. The DNA for the CDR3 is TGTGCCAGCAGTGTTCGAATCGGGAGCATTAACACAGATACGCAGTATTTT.

CDR3 DNA: TGTGCCAGCAGGACCGGGACAGGCACAGATACGCAGTATTTT. Protein: CASRTGTGTDTQYF. The V gene is TRBV6-4, the J gene TRBJ2-3, with 7 positions matching TRBD1. Per the germline V gene, CDR1 is MRHNA and CDR2 is SNTAGT. V lost 6 bases to trimming and J lost 1 base; unmatched junction nucleotides: 4. The CDR3 contains 14 residues.

The rearrangement joins TRBV18 to TRBJ1-1, with TRBD1 matching 10 bases. V was clipped by 2 bases and J by 5 bases; unmatched bases: 8. CDR3 length: 16 residues. Germline lookup yields CDR1 KGHSH and CDR2 LQKENI. The CDR3 reads CASSPGTGEGVTEAFF. The CDR3 nucleotides are TGTGCCAGCTCACCAGGGACAGGGGAAGGGGTTACTGAAGCTTTCTTT.

The table lists this clone with a count of one. The rearrangement uses TRBV7-2 and TRBJ2-7; D is unclear. The CDR3 runs 12 residues. The V end was cut by 4 bases, the J end by 3 bases, with 7 bases between. Germline CDR1 reads SGHTA; CDR2 reads FQGNSA. CDR3 coding DNA: TGTGCCAGCAGCTCCCGTTACTACGAGCAGTACTTC. Amino acids: CASSSRYYEQYF.

V gene TRBV15 combines with J gene TRBJ1-3; D remains ambiguous. V lost 2 bases to trimming and J lost 8 bases, with 16 bases between them. The CDR3 loop spans 15 amino acids. Germline-derived CDR1 and CDR2 are LNHNV and YYDKDF (reference sequence). CDR3 nucleotide sequence: TGTGCCACCAGCAGACACAGTAGTCCGCCCGACACCATATATTTT. Residues: CATSRHSSPPDTIYF.